This T cell receptor beta chain emerged from a study of a mutant IDH1 vaccine in newly diagnosed glioma. The overall study: Treated patients showed a male proportion of around 62%, a female proportion of around 40%, and a mean age of about 41 years. Most patients had received both radiotherapy and temozolomide, the prior options being radiotherapy, temozolomide, or both. Whole-study results and caveats: No link was apparently found between pseudoprogression and changes in top peripheral T cell clonotypes.

Regarding time point: week 23, last vaccination. What each vaccine dose contained was 300 ug of mutant IDH1 20-mer peptide, accompanied by topical imiquimod. V was pared by 7 bases and J by 8 bases, with 13 bases of the junction left unmatched. Germline loops: CDR1 SQVTM, CDR2 ANQGSEA. This CDR3 has 14 residues. Clones were read by immunoSEQ multiplex PCR, and TCRdb kept only the in-frame ones, dropping some. The table has about 55,000 clones, around 80% seen once. Regarding this clone: Its cognate antigen is unknown.

Here the sequenced sample was PBMCs, taken from a glioma patient whose treatment included an IDH1 peptide vaccine. The J gene is TRBJ2-1, the V gene TRBV29-1, with 8 bases identical to TRBD2. The sequence was collected from a man aged 40-49 years with glioma. The CDR3 is CSAKRGGSWDEQFF. The CDR3 nucleotides read TGCAGCGCAAAACGGGGGGGCAGTTGGGATGAGCAGTTCTTC.